These T cell receptor beta chains were read from a single sample in a study of T-cell memory formation after mild COVID-19. TCRdb re-analysed the 5' RACE reads in MiXCR, keeping a single row per CDR3 protein. The profile shows around 530,000 distinct CDR3 sequences, about 20% of them singletons. The sample taken for sequencing was PBMCs or a T cell subset sorted from them (not recorded which). The receptors here all came from an adult woman who had mild COVID-19 (a few samples of this study predate the infection). Cell type and time point are not known. Each CDR3 is given with its conserved first and last residue. A D gene is named only where the DNA matches it firmly. Size is omitted from some rows. Given values are once, few, many or a class for expanded clones.

v_call: TRBV20-1; clone_size: .; d_call: .; j_call: TRBJ1-1; cdr3_nt: TGCAGTGCAAGACCACCGAAAGGGGAAGCTTTCTTT; cdr3_aa: CSARPPKGEAFF
v_call: TRBV5-1; clone_size: .; d_call: TRBD1; j_call: TRBJ1-2; cdr3_nt: TGCGCCAGCAGTCCGGACAGGGTACAGTATGGCTACACCTTC; cdr3_aa: CASSPDRVQYGYTF
v_call: TRBV5-1; clone_size: .; d_call: TRBD1; j_call: TRBJ1-6; cdr3_nt: TGCGCCAGCAGCGTGGGACAGTATAATTCACCCCTCCACTTT; cdr3_aa: CASSVGQYNSPLHF
v_call: TRBV12-3/TRBV12-4; clone_size: .; d_call: TRBD1; j_call: TRBJ2-2; cdr3_nt: TGTGCCGGAAACAGGGGGCGAACCGGGGAGCTGTTTTTT; cdr3_aa: CAGNRGRTGELFF
v_call: TRBV5-1; clone_size: few; d_call: TRBD2; j_call: TRBJ2-2; cdr3_nt: TGCGCCAGCAGCTTCGGGCTAGCGGACACCGGGGAGCTGTTTTTT; cdr3_aa: CASSFGLADTGELFF
v_call: TRBV12-3/TRBV12-4; clone_size: .; d_call: TRBD1; j_call: TRBJ1-2; cdr3_nt: TGTGCCAGCAGTCCGGGACAGGGTTTTGGGGGCTACACCTTC; cdr3_aa: CASSPGQGFGGYTF
v_call: TRBV7-2; clone_size: few; d_call: TRBD1; j_call: TRBJ2-3; cdr3_nt: TGTGCCAGCAGCCCGGACAGGGGGGACACAGATACGCAGTATTTT; cdr3_aa: CASSPDRGDTDTQYF
v_call: TRBV15; clone_size: few; d_call: .; j_call: TRBJ2-7; cdr3_nt: TGTGCCACCAGCAGAGATCGCTACGAGCAGTACTTC; cdr3_aa: CATSRDRYEQYF
v_call: TRBV6-5; clone_size: few; d_call: .; j_call: TRBJ1-4; cdr3_nt: TGTGCCAGCAATCGCAGTCCGAATGAAAAACTGTTTTTT; cdr3_aa: CASNRSPNEKLFF
v_call: TRBV7-2; clone_size: few; d_call: .; j_call: TRBJ2-5; cdr3_nt: TGTGCCAGCAGCTTACGGGTCTCCTATCGGGAGACCCAGTACTTC; cdr3_aa: CASSLRVSYRETQYF
v_call: TRBV6-5; clone_size: .; d_call: TRBD2; j_call: TRBJ2-3; cdr3_nt: TGTGCCAGCAGTTCAAGGACTAGCGGGAGGGGGTTTAGCACAGATACGCAGTATTTT; cdr3_aa: CASSSRTSGRGFSTDTQYF
v_call: TRBV5-1; clone_size: few; d_call: TRBD2; j_call: TRBJ2-1; cdr3_nt: TGCGCCAGCAGCTTGGGGACTAGCGGGCGGAACAATGAGCAGTTCTTC; cdr3_aa: CASSLGTSGRNNEQFF
v_call: TRBV5-1; clone_size: .; d_call: TRBD1; j_call: TRBJ2-2; cdr3_nt: TGCGCCAGTCGAACAGGGGAAGCGAACACCGGGGAGCTGTTTTTT; cdr3_aa: CASRTGEANTGELFF
v_call: TRBV6-1; clone_size: .; d_call: TRBD1; j_call: TRBJ1-5; cdr3_nt: TGTGCCAGCAGAGATATAAGACAGGGGGGAAATCAGCCCCAGCATTTT; cdr3_aa: CASRDIRQGGNQPQHF
v_call: TRBV7-9; clone_size: few; d_call: TRBD1; j_call: TRBJ1-1; cdr3_nt: TGTGCCAGCAGCCGGGACAGGGAGGATGAAGCTTTCTTT; cdr3_aa: CASSRDREDEAFF
v_call: TRBV5-4; clone_size: few; d_call: TRBD1; j_call: TRBJ1-1; cdr3_nt: TGTGCCAGCAGCTTGGAGGGGACAGGGGGCACTGAAGCTTTCTTT; cdr3_aa: CASSLEGTGGTEAFF
v_call: TRBV18; clone_size: .; d_call: .; j_call: TRBJ2-7; cdr3_nt: TGTGCCAGCTCACCGGAAGGTGGTACCTCCTACGAGCAGTACTTC; cdr3_aa: CASSPEGGTSYEQYF
v_call: TRBV3-1; clone_size: few; d_call: TRBD2; j_call: TRBJ2-5; cdr3_nt: TGTGCCAGCAGCCAAGATCAGGTAGCGGGAGGCCAACAGACCCAGTACTTC; cdr3_aa: CASSQDQVAGGQQTQYF
v_call: TRBV4-1; clone_size: few; d_call: .; j_call: TRBJ1-2; cdr3_nt: TGCGCCAGCAGCCAAGTGACAAGGGACCGTAACTATGGCTACACCTTC; cdr3_aa: CASSQVTRDRNYGYTF
v_call: TRBV4-1; clone_size: few; d_call: TRBD2; j_call: TRBJ2-1; cdr3_nt: TGCGCCAGCAGCCAAGAATTGCAAGGACTAGCCTTAATCAACAATGAGCAGTTCTTC; cdr3_aa: CASSQELQGLALINNEQFF
v_call: TRBV24-1; clone_size: .; d_call: .; j_call: TRBJ2-1; cdr3_nt: TGTGCCACCAGTGATGGTAGCGTTGATGAGCAGTTCTTC; cdr3_aa: CATSDGSVDEQFF
v_call: TRBV12-3/TRBV12-4; clone_size: .; d_call: .; j_call: TRBJ2-2; cdr3_nt: TGTGCCAGCAGTTCCTCCGGGACGGGTCCGGCCGGGGAGCTGTTTTTT; cdr3_aa: CASSSSGTGPAGELFF
v_call: TRBV6-5; clone_size: few; d_call: TRBD2; j_call: TRBJ2-7; cdr3_nt: TGTGCCAGCAGTTACCGTGTTAGCGGGGGGGCCACCTACGAGCAGTACTTC; cdr3_aa: CASSYRVSGGATYEQYF
v_call: TRBV4-3; clone_size: .; d_call: TRBD1; j_call: TRBJ1-5; cdr3_nt: TGCGCCAGCAGCCAAGAACTTTACAGGGGGTACCAGCCCCAGCATTTT; cdr3_aa: CASSQELYRGYQPQHF
v_call: TRBV6-5; clone_size: .; d_call: .; j_call: TRBJ1-1; cdr3_nt: TGTGCCAGCAGTTACGGGGCGGCGAACACTGAAGCTTTCTTT; cdr3_aa: CASSYGAANTEAFF
v_call: TRBV7-2; clone_size: .; d_call: .; j_call: TRBJ2-3; cdr3_nt: TGTGCCAGCAGCTTAGCTCCCGCGCTAGCGCAAGATACGCAGTATTTT; cdr3_aa: CASSLAPALAQDTQYF
v_call: TRBV29-1; clone_size: .; d_call: TRBD2; j_call: TRBJ2-1; cdr3_nt: TGCAGCGCTCAGGAGTCTAGCGGGGGCACACTCTACAATGAGCAGTTCTTC; cdr3_aa: CSAQESSGGTLYNEQFF
v_call: TRBV12-3/TRBV12-4; clone_size: .; d_call: .; j_call: TRBJ1-2; cdr3_nt: TGTGCCAGCAGTCTATGGTCAGGGGCGGATAACTATGGCTACACCTTC; cdr3_aa: CASSLWSGADNYGYTF
v_call: TRBV10-3; clone_size: few; d_call: .; j_call: TRBJ2-7; cdr3_nt: TGTGCCATCAGTGAGGGCAGGGACGACGAGCAGTACTTC; cdr3_aa: CAISEGRDDEQYF
v_call: TRBV12-3/TRBV12-4; clone_size: .; d_call: .; j_call: TRBJ2-3; cdr3_nt: TGTGCCAGCAGTACAGGGAGGACAGATACGCAGTATTTT; cdr3_aa: CASSTGRTDTQYF
v_call: TRBV27; clone_size: few; d_call: TRBD2; j_call: TRBJ2-1; cdr3_nt: TGTGCCAGTAAGACCGGGACTAGCGTAGGTGTCGAGCAGTTCTTC; cdr3_aa: CASKTGTSVGVEQFF
v_call: TRBV27; clone_size: few; d_call: TRBD1; j_call: TRBJ1-1; cdr3_nt: TGTGCCAGCAGACAAACAGGGGTTTTTAACACTGAAGCTTTCTTT; cdr3_aa: CASRQTGVFNTEAFF